This T cell receptor (beta chain) was recorded in a study of T cell changes during pregnancy in multiple sclerosis. The J segment lost 8 bases and the V segment lost 2 bases, leaving 8 bases of the junction unmatched. CDR1 ENHRY and CDR2 SYGVKD come from the germline V gene. This CDR3 spans 16 amino acids. Using immunoSEQ multiplex PCR, the repertoire was profiled, and TCRdb retains in-frame clones only, with some absent. This sample carries approximately 38,000 clones, 91% of them seen once, and the ten largest clones take 6.1%. Here the sequenced sample was CD8+ T cells from peripheral blood mononuclear cells, taken in the second trimester of pregnancy. The rearrangement uses TRBV10-3 and TRBJ1-3, with 11 nucleotides matching TRBD1. This receptor was identified in a female donor with multiple sclerosis, enrolled in a pregnancy study. The CDR3 is CAISERTGGYLDTIYF. CDR3 in DNA: TGTGCCATCAGTGAGCGGACAGGGGGCTATCTGGACACCATATATTTT.